Sequencing of this TCR beta chain was carried out in a study of Graves' ophthalmopathy and Graves' hyperthyroidism. Findings and limits, study-wide: The 13-signature model separated ophthalmopathy from stable hyperthyroidism at approximately 91% sensitivity and 80% to 84% specificity.

The CDR3 totals 14 residues. Germline V gene data show CDR1 as MGHDK and CDR2 as SYGVNS. V dropped 5 bases and J dropped 1 base, with 8 bases sitting between them. Amplified TCR beta CDR3 regions were obtained using RNA transcripts as template. After a first-round RT-PCR with HTBI primers, a second-round multiplex PCR was run. TCRdb re-called the multiplex PCR reads through MiXCR, storing one row per CDR3 protein. Of some 1.1 million distinct CDR3 sequences in the sample, about 36% are singletons; the top ten hold roughly 11%. Concerning this clonotype itself: Antigen: not known.

This TCR was sampled from an adult man with Graves' hyperthyroidism. The source material was peripheral blood or thyroid tissue (not recorded which). The V call is TRBV25-1, the J call TRBJ2-2; D might be TRBD1 (5 bases). CDR3 in amino acids: CASSTGRNTGELFF. CDR3 nucleotides: TGTGCCAGCAGTACAGGACGGAACACCGGGGAGCTGTTTTTT.